The 30 T cell receptor beta chains below all came from one sample that was sequenced in a study of tumor-infiltrating lymphocytes in primary liver carcinoma. Both blood RNA, taken from unsorted whole blood, and germline DNA were extracted. Researchers generated TCR beta cDNA from roughly 500 ng of total RNA, relying on a constant-region primer. Three nested multiplex PCR rounds of slightly modified ARM-PCR generated TCR beta libraries. Both of the initial two PCR rounds ran for around 9 cycles and employed TRBV1-TRBV30 forward primers alongside a C-beta reverse primer. MiXCR, applied by TCRdb to the multiplex PCR reads, yields one record per CDR3 protein. The table includes approximately 300,000 distinct CDR3 sequences, roughly 60% detected once. Sequencing was performed on peripheral blood. Every receptor here comes from a man aged 40-49 years with primary liver carcinoma and hepatitis B virus infection.

The chain has TRBV7-9 and TRBJ1-1; D ambiguous. In germline, CDR1 is SEHNR, CDR2 FQNEAQ (reference sequence). Trimming shortened V by 5 bases and J by 0 bases, and 19 bases separated the two germline ends. This CDR3 region has 17 residues. The DNA for the CDR3 is TGTGCCAGCAGCCGGCCGGAAAGGTGCTTTTTGAACACTGAAGCTTTCTTT. As protein: CASSRPERCFLNTEAFF. Variable domain in full (rest from reference TRBV7-9 and TRBJ1-1): DTGVSQNPRHKITKRGQNVTFRCDPISEHNRLYWYRQTLGQGPEFLTYFQNEAQLEKSRLLSDRFSAERPKGSFSTLEIQRTEQGDSAMYLCASSRPERCFLNTEAFFGQGTRLTVV.

About this clonotype itself: Possible read error: a much larger clone is one base away. This sequence joins TRBV6-2 or TRBV6-3 and TRBJ2-7; D not resolved. The CDR3 totals 13 residues. Germline V gene data show CDR1 as MNHEY and CDR2 as SVGEGT. The DNA of the CDR3 is TGTGCCATCAGTTACGTGTCCTCCTACGAGCAGTACTTC. Translating gives CAISYVSSYEQYF.

This clonotype was recorded only once. The chain is built from TRBV5-1 and TRBJ2-6; D remains ambiguous. Germline CDR1 and CDR2: SGHRS and YFSETQ. V shed 6 bases and J shed 2 bases, with 12 bases lying between them. The CDR3 loop spans 15 amino acids. CDR3 amino acids: CASTWGIAGANVLTF. CDR3 sequence (DNA): TGCGCCAGCACCTGGGGTATTGCTGGGGCCAACGTCCTGACTTTC.

This clonotype came up once. Mismatch with germline at one junction end may stem from a read error. This chain links TRBV5-1 with TRBJ2-7; no clear D gene. CDR1 is SGHRS and CDR2 is YFSETQ in the germline V gene. This CDR3 region has 13 residues. DNA for the CDR3: TGCGCCAGCAGCGCGGACCCGCCGGGCGAGCATTACTTC. Protein: CASSADPPGEHYF.

In its sample, this clonotype was seen a few times. The gene calls are TRBV5-1 and TRBJ2-2; 8 positions agree with TRBD2. The germline V gene has CDR1 SGHRS and CDR2 YFSETQ. CDR3 length equals 15 residues. V dropped 4 bases and J dropped 4; count of bases not matched to a gene: 6. The CDR3 DNA sequence: TGCGCCAGCAGCCGAGCGGGAGAAAGCACCGGGGAGCTGTTTTTT. Amino acids: CASSRAGESTGELFF.

The chain has TRBV11-3 and TRBJ2-1; possibly TRBD1 for D (5 bases). The CDR3 consists of 12 residues. CDR1 and CDR2 (germline): SGHNT, YENEEA. Trimming cost V 6 bases and J 6 bases, with 9 bases left between them. The CDR3 nucleotides read TGTGCCAGCAGATTAAGGGGCAATGAGCAGTTCTTC. Protein sequence: CASRLRGNEQFF.

This CDR3 reads CASSEGRASGRAFVHNEQYF. CDR3 nucleotide sequence: TGCGCCAGCAGTGAGGGTAGGGCTAGCGGGAGGGCCTTTGTCCACAATGAGCAGTACTTC. This rearrangement joins TRBV10-2 to TRBJ2-5; 12 bases align to TRBD2. The CDR3 consists of 20 residues. CDR1 is WSHSY, CDR2 SAAADI, per germline. Trimming removed 2 bases from V and 11 bases from J; junction bases left unmatched: 24.

Worth noting for this clonotype: This may arise from a read error, as a much more abundant clone is one base away. CDR3: CVWSVGGFDGELFF. DNA for the CDR3: TGTGTCTGGAGTGTAGGGGGGTTTGACGGGGAGCTGTTTTTT. The rearrangement links TRBV30 to TRBJ2-2, with D tentatively TRBD1 or TRBD2 (6 bases each). The CDR3 loop spans 14 amino acids. Germline V gene data show CDR1 as GTSNPN and CDR2 as SVGIG (reference sequence).

A word on this clonotype: The junction departs from germline at one end; a sequencing error may be responsible. The V gene is TRBV5-1, the J gene TRBJ2-3; D is unresolved. Germline-derived CDR1 and CDR2 are SGHRS and YFSETQ. The CDR3 is 17 residues long. CDR3 nucleotide sequence: TGCGCCAGCGGCTTTGCCGTTTGTGCAGGTCCCACAGATGCGCAGTATTTT. Its translation: CASGFAVCAGPTDAQYF.

The V call is TRBV5-1, the J call TRBJ1-1, with D possibly matching TRBD1 (5 bases). CDR1 and CDR2 from the germline V gene are SGHRS and YFSETQ. The V end lost 0 bases, the J end lost 5 bases, and 11 bases lay between the germline ends. CDR3 length: 14 residues. The CDR3 here is CASSLERGTTEAFF. The CDR3 nucleotides are TGCGCCAGCAGCTTGGAAAGGGGAACGACTGAAGCTTTCTTT.

The CDR3 loop is CASSVWGTHTGELFF. The CDR3 DNA follows: TGTGCCAGCAGCGTATGGGGGACACACACCGGGGAGCTGTTTTTT. The V call is TRBV9, the J call TRBJ2-2; possible D gene TRBD1, 6 bases. The CDR3 runs 15 residues. Per the germline V gene, CDR1 is SGDLS and CDR2 is YYNGEE. V lost 1 base and J 3 bases, leaving 10 bases between the germline ends.

This clonotype came up many times. This chain connects TRBV6-2 or TRBV6-3 to TRBJ2-1; 8 bases match TRBD1. There are 14 residues in the CDR3. Trimming at V came to 7 bases and at J to 4 bases, leaving 6 bases not matched to a gene. Per germline, CDR1 MNHEY and CDR2 SVGEGT. The DNA of the CDR3 is TGTGCCAGCACCAGGGGGCTAACTTACAATGAGCAGTTCTTC. Amino acid sequence: CASTRGLTYNEQFF.

Concerning this clonotype itself: Since the CDR3 does not end with the conserved phenylalanine or tryptophan, this likely comes from a read error. The chain employs TRBV29-1 and TRBJ1-1, with a weak D call TRBD1 (6 bases). Germline CDR1 SQVTM, CDR2 ANQGSEA. The germline V and J ends were trimmed by 6 bases and 11 bases, with 16 bases remaining between them. The CDR3 is made up of 11 amino acids. CDR3 region: CSVVRGVAAFS. The DNA for the CDR3 is TGCAGCGTCGTAAGGGGGGTGGCGGCTTTCTCT.

This sequence joins TRBV2 and TRBJ2-1, with D possibly being TRBD1 or TRBD2 (5 bases each). Trimming took off 7 bases at V and 3 bases at J, with 16 bases between the two ends. CDR1 and CDR2 (germline): SNHLY, FYNNEI. The CDR3 covers 15 residues. CDR3 amino acids: CASNNPGTLYNEQFF. Here the CDR3 DNA reads TGTGCCAGCAACAACCCCGGGACCCTCTACAATGAGCAGTTCTTC.

Concerning this clonotype itself: Possible read error: a much larger clone is one base away. The rearrangement uses TRBV6-5 and TRBJ2-7; D unresolved. This CDR3 region has 14 residues. V shed 6 bases and J shed 3 bases, with 15 bases lying between them. From germline, CDR1 is MNHEY and CDR2 SVGAGI. CDR3 nucleotides: TGTGCCAGCAGCTCCGGGCCAGATTTCTACGAGCAGTACTTC. Protein sequence: CASSSGPDFYEQYF.

The sample holds many counts of this clonotype. V usage is TRBV6-5 and J usage is TRBJ2-7; 8 nucleotides line up with TRBD1. V gave up 6 bases and J gave up 2 bases; unmatched junction bases: 3. The CDR3 extends over 13 amino acids. Germline loops: CDR1 MNHEY, CDR2 SVGAGI. This CDR3 is CASSAGGTYEQYF. The CDR3 DNA sequence: TGTGCCAGCAGCGCAGGGGGCACCTACGAGCAGTACTTC.

This rearrangement joins TRBV6-1 to TRBJ2-7, with 9 bases fitting TRBD1. With V trimmed by 8 bases and J by 6 bases, 11 bases remained unmatched. CDR1 is MNHNS, CDR2 SASEGT, per germline. The CDR3 has 14 residues. CDR3 in amino acids: CASVWRTGVGEQYF. CDR3 DNA sequence: TGTGCCAGCGTTTGGAGGACAGGGGTAGGCGAGCAGTACTTC.

As for this clonotype: Being one base from a much bigger clone, this may be a read error. This chain joins TRBV4-1 and TRBJ2-7; D is undetermined. There are 16 residues in the CDR3. Germline V lookup: CDR1 MGHRA, CDR2 YSYEKL. V dropped 2 bases and J dropped 0 bases, with 14 bases sitting between them. The CDR3 here is CASSQLGRVTSYEQYF. The CDR3 bases are TGCGCCAGCAGCCAACTGGGAAGGGTCACCTCCTACGAGCAGTACTTC.

A word on this clonotype: This may come from a read error, since a much larger clone is one base off. The J gene is TRBJ2-3, the V gene TRBV6-5, with D possibly TRBD2 on 5 matching bases. Germline V gene lookup returns CDR1 MNHEY and CDR2 SVGAGI. The length of the CDR3 is 14 residues. The CDR3 DNA follows: TGTGCCAGCAGCCCTGGGCTAGCATACGATACGCGGTATTTT. Protein product: CASSPGLAYDTRYF.

This clonotype was seen at least ten times. The genes are TRBV5-5 and TRBJ2-7; D gene ambiguous. V was shortened by 1 base and J by 5 bases, with 7 bases between the two germline ends. From germline, CDR1 is SGHKS and CDR2 YYEKEE (reference sequence). The CDR3 totals 12 residues. CDR3 DNA: TGTGCCAGCAGCTTGTTCGGCGACGAGCAGTACTTC. This sequence encodes CASSLFGDEQYF.

Remarks on this clonotype: It is unclear where the CDR3 begins or ends on the DNA, so no DNA is shown, and the CDR3 is as TCRdb lists it. The rearrangement links TRBV5-1 to TRBJ2-3; TRBD1, the table's D call, lacks a check against the DNA. The CDR3 numbers 15 amino acids, ends counted. CDR1 SGHRS and CDR2 YFSETQ come from the germline V gene. CDR3 sequence: CTSTFGNGNGDTQYF.

The sample holds many counts of this clonotype. The rearrangement links TRBV12-3 or TRBV12-4 to TRBJ2-3, with D maybe TRBD2 (6 bases). The length of the CDR3 is 16 residues. The V end lost 4 bases, the J end lost 4 bases, and 18 bases lay between the germline ends. CDR3 in amino acids: CASSSPVSAGSDTQYF. The CDR3, as DNA: TGTGCCAGCAGTTCCCCGGTGTCGGCGGGGTCAGATACGCAGTATTTT.

Note on this clonotype: A read error may be the cause here, since a much bigger clone is one base away. The chain uses TRBV13 and TRBJ2-1; 7 bases line up with TRBD2. Trimming removed 5 bases from V and 0 bases from J; junction bases left unmatched: 7. This CDR3 is 16 amino acids long. CDR1 is PRHDT, CDR2 FYEKMQ, per germline (reference sequence). The DNA for the CDR3 is TGTGCCAGCAGCGGCCGGGGGGATAGCTCCTACAATGAGCAGTTCTTC. Its protein is CASSGRGDSSYNEQFF.

The J gene is TRBJ2-2, the V gene TRBV5-1, with TRBD1 matching 8 bases. V dropped 0 bases and J dropped 7; count of bases not matched to a gene: 11. This CDR3 contains 17 residues. Germline CDR1 is SGHRS and CDR2 is YFSETQ. CDR3 nucleotide sequence: TGCGCCAGCAGCTTGGTTGGGACAGGAGAGGACATCGGGGAGCTGTTTTTT. Translating gives CASSLVGTGEDIGELFF.

This clonotype appeared a few times. The J gene is TRBJ1-3, the V gene TRBV7-9; D possibly corresponds to TRBD1 (6 bases). The CDR3 covers 16 residues. Germline V gene lookup returns CDR1 SEHNR and CDR2 FQNEAQ (reference sequence). The ends were cut back, 6 bases at V and 0 bases at J, with 15 bases in the middle. CDR3 nucleotides: TGTGCCAGCAGTTCCGGGGGCAGTGGCTCTGGAAACACCATATATTTT. Translation gives CASSSGGSGSGNTIYF.

This clonotype turned up a few times. V is TRBV10-3 and J is TRBJ2-2; 12 bases line up with TRBD1. The junction had 11 bases not matched to a gene; V was cut back by 10 bases and J by 8 bases. Looked up from germline, CDR1 is ENHRY and CDR2 is SYGVKD. The CDR3 extends over 15 amino acids. DNA for the CDR3: TGTGCCACCCTCCCGGGACAGGGGGCTCGAGGGGAGCTGTTTTTT. It codes for CATLPGQGARGELFF.

The J gene is TRBJ1-4, the V gene TRBV4-2, with 11 bases lining up with TRBD1. V was pared by 5 bases and J by 8 bases, with 7 bases of the junction left unmatched. The CDR3 covers 15 residues. Germline V CDR1 and CDR2: LGHNA, YNFKEQ. The CDR3 DNA reads as TGTGCCAGCAGCAAAACCGGGACAGGGGGGGAAAAACTGTTTTTT. This encodes CASSKTGTGGEKLFF.

As for this clonotype: A read error is possible here, since a much larger clone lies one base away. This chain uses TRBV4-2 with TRBJ2-4; 9 nucleotides match TRBD2. The CDR3 spans 16 residues. Germline V gives CDR1 LGHNA, CDR2 YNFKEQ. CDR3 loop: CASIQETGREGHIQYF. The CDR3 bases are TGTGCCAGCATCCAAGAAACCGGGCGGGAGGGGCACATTCAGTACTTC.

The rearrangement links TRBV5-1 to TRBJ2-7; a weak D match, TRBD1 (5 bases). V dropped 2 bases and J dropped 10 bases, with 19 bases sitting between them. Germline V gene data show CDR1 as SGHRS and CDR2 as YFSETQ. The CDR3 has 14 residues. CDR3 sequence (DNA): TGCGCCAGCAGCTTCAGGGCCTCCTCGGGCGACCAGTACTTC. This gives the protein CASSFRASSGDQYF.

The chain is built from TRBV6-2 or TRBV6-3 and TRBJ2-7, with D tentatively TRBD2 (5 bases). The V end lost 2 bases, the J end lost 3 bases, and 11 bases lay between the germline ends. The CDR3 is 14 residues long. Germline-derived CDR1 and CDR2 are MNHEY and SVGEGT. The CDR3 coding sequence is TGTGCCAGCAGTTACCCTCTAGAGGGCTACGAGCAGTACTTC. This gives the protein CASSYPLEGYEQYF.